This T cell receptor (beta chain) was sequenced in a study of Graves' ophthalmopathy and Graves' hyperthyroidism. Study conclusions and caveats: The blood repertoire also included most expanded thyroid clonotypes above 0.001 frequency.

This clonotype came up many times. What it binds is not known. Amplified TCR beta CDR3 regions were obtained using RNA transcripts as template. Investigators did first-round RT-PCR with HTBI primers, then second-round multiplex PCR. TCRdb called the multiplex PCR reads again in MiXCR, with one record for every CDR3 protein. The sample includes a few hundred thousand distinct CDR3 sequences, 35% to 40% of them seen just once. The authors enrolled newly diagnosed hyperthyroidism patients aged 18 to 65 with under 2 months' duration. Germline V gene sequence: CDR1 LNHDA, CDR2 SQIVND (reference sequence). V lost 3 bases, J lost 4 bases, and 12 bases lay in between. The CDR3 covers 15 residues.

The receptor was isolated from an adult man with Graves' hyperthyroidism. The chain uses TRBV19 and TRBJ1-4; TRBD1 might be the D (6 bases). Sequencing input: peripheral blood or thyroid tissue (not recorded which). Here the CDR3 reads CASSMVTGNNEKLFF. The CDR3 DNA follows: TGTGCCAGTAGTATGGTTACAGGGAATAATGAAAAACTGTTTTTT.